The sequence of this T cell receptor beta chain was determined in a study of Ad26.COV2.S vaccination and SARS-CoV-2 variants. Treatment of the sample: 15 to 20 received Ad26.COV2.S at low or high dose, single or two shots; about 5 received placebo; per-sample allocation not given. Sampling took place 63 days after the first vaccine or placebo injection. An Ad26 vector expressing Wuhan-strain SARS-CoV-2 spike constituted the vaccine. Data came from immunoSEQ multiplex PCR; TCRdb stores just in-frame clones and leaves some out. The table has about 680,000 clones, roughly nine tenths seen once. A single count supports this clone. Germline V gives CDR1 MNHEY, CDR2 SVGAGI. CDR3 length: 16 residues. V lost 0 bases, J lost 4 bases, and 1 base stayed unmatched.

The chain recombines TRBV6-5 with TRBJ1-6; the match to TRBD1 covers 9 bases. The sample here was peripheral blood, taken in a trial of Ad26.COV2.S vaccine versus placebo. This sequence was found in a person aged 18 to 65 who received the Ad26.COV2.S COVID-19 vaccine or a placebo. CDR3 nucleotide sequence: TGTGCCAGCAGTTACTCCGGGACAGGGTATAATTCACCCCTCCACTTT. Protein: CASSYSGTGYNSPLHF.